This T cell receptor beta chain stems from a study of T-cell memory formation after mild COVID-19. Study observations and caveats: What remained unconfirmed was the SARS-CoV-2 specificity of second-wave clones peaking on day 37. Later expanders leaned CD4+, whereas day 15 to 85 contracting clones were balanced CD4/CD8.

The CDR3 loop spans 13 amino acids. Trimming cost V 8 bases and J 0 bases; bases outside gene matches: 2. Germline V lookup: CDR1 MNHNS, CDR2 SASEGT. About this clonotype: What it binds is not known.

TCRdb fed the 5' RACE reads into MiXCR, producing one record per CDR3 protein. This table holds almost 350,000 distinct CDR3 sequences, 20% to 25% found once. Sequencing used PBMCs or a T cell subset sorted from them (not recorded which). The V gene is TRBV6-1, the J gene TRBJ2-3; TRBD2 matches 7 bases. This receptor was obtained from a man between 18 and 29 years old who had mild COVID-19 (a few samples of this study predate the infection). Cell type and time point are not known. The CDR3 coding sequence is TGTGCCAGCGGACTAGTTAGCACAGATACGCAGTATTTT. Protein product: CASGLVSTDTQYF.